This T cell receptor beta chain was obtained from a study of blood T cell repertoires in COVID-19. On the study more broadly: Sample material is recorded as cDNA or gDNA derived from T cells, B-cell-depleted T cells, or PBMCs.

V dropped 3 bases and J dropped 3 bases, with 12 bases sitting between them. CDR1 is SGHDT, CDR2 YYEEEE, per germline. This CDR3 spans 14 amino acids. Original methodology: The authors estimated nucleated cell counts from reference gene primer amplification. Some clones are missing from TCRdb's copy, which holds only in-frame ones; the method was immunoSEQ multiplex PCR. The V and J calls and the clone size are those of that table, but D and trimming were determined from the DNA. The sample lists about 380,000 clones; 75% to 90% were seen once. The rearrangement uses TRBV5-6 and TRBJ1-1; no definite D call. The sample taken for sequencing was peripheral blood. This TCR was sampled from a woman in her late teens or twenties with acute or convalescent COVID-19. The CDR3 here is CASSSGAGDTEAFF. In DNA form, the CDR3 reads TGTGCCAGCAGCTCCGGCGCAGGCGACACTGAAGCTTTCTTT.